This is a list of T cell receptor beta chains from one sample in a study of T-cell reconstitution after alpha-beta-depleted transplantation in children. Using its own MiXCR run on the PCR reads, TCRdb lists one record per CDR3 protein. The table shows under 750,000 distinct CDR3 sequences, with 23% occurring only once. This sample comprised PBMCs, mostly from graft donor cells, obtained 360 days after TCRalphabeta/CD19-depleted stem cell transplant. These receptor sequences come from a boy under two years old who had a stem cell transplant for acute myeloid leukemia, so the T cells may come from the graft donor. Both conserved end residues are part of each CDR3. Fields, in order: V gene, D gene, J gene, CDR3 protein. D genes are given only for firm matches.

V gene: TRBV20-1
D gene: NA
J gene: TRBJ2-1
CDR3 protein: CSVNVPSYRDYNEQFF

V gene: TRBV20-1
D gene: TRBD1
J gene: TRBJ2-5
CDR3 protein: CSATPTQGRAETQYF

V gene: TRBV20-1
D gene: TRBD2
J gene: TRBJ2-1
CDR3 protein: CSAKTGTSGDNEQFF

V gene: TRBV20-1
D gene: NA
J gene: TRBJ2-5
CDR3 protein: CSAMSPRRGLPETQYF

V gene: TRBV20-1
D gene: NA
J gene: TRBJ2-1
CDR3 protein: CSAWRGKVRDEQFF

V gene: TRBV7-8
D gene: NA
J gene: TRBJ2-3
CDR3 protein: CASSLRGARDTQYF

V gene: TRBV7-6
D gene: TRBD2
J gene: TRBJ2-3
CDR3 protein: CASSFGAGGPTDTQYF

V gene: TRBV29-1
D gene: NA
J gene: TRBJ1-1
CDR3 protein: CSVVPMTEAFF

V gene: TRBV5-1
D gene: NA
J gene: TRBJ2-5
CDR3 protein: CASSPESMETQYF

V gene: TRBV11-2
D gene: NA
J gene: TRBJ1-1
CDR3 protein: CASSLLVSRNTEAFF

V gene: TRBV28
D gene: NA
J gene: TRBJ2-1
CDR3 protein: CASSLLADNNEQFF

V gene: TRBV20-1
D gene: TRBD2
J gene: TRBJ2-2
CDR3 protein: CSARFPGLAGGTGELFF

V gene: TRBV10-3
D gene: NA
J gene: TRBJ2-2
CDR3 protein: CAISWGGELFF

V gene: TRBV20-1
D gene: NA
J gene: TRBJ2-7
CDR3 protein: CSASSSEGIYEQYF

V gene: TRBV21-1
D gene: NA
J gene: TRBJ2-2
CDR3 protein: CASSKLAPPDTGELFF

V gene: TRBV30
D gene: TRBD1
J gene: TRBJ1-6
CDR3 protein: CAWSSGTGISPLHF

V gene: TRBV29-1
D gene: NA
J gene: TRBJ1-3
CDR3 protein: CSVGGYPGNTIYF

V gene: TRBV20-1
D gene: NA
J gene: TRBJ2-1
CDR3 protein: CSARAWGGTSRNEQFF

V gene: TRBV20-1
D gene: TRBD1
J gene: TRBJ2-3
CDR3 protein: CSAPDRGGTDTQYF

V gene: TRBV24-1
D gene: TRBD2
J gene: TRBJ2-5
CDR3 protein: CATSDRGGFETQYF

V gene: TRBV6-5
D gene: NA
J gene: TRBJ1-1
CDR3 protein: CASSFRWTPNTEAFF

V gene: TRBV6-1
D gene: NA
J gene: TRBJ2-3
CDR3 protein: CASSGEYRLDTQYF

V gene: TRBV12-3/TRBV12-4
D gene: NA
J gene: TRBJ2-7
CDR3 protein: CASSPPQPRYEQYF

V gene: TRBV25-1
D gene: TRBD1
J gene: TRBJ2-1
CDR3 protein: CASSDRGRYNEQFF

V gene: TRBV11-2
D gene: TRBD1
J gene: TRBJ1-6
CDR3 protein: CASSTNNRDRGPRDRSPLHF

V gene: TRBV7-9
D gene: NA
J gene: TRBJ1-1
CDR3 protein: CASTQGLDTEAFF

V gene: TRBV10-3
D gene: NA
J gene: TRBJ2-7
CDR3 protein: CAISLGGLADYSYEQYF

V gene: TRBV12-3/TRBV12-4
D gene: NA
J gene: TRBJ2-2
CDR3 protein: CASSLSRGELFF

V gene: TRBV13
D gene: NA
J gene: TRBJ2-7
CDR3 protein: CASSFMDSTYEQYF

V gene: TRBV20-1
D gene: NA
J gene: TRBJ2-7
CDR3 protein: CSPIRNSGPSSYEQYF

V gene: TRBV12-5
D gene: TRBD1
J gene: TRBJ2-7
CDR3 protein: CASGPGQGVYEQYF

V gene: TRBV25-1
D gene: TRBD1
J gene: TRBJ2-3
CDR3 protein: CASSDQGTGTDTQYF

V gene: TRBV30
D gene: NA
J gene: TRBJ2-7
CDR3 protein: CAWSTTGNEQYF

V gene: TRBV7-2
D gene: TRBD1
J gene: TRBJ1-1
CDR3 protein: CASRAQGGHTEAFF

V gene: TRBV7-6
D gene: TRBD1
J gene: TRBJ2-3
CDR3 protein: CASSPGTGYPFSTDTQYF

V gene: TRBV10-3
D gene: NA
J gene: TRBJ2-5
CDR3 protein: CAIGTGGETQYF

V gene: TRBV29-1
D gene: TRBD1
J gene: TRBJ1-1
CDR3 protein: CSVELGGGGTEAFF

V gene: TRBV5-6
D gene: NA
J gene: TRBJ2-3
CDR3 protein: CASSSHRGADTQYF

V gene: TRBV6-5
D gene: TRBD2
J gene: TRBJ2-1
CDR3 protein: CASSYRAGAGDEQFF

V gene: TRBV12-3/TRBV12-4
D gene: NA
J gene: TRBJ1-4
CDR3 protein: CASSLVRGTNEKLFF

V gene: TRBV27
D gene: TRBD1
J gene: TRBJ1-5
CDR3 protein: CASSSGTGSNQPQHF

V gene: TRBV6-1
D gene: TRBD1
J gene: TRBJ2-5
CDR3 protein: CASSTGTGLKETQYF

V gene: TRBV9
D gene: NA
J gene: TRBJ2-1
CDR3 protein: CASSPRTAYNEQFF

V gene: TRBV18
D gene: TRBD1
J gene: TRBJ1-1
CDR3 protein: CASSPLTGGEAFF

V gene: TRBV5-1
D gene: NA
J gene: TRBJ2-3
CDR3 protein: CASTGLGVGDTQYF

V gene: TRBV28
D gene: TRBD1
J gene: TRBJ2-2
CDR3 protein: CASSLAGTGRGVGELFF

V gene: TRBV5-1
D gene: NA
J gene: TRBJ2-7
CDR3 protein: CASSLSAGSSYEQYF

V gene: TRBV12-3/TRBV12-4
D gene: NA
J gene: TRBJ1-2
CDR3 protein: CASSLRTIPQGRVLNGYGYTF